The 8 T cell receptor beta chains below come from one sample, sequenced in a study of blood T cell repertoires in COVID-19. The protocol was immunoSEQ multiplex PCR, while the TCRdb copy is restricted to in-frame clones and leaves out a portion. The sample holds approximately 99,000 clones, less than 75% seen once. The sequenced material came from peripheral blood. The origin of the receptors is a middle-aged woman with acute or convalescent COVID-19.

J is TRBJ2-1 and V is TRBV10-3; 9 positions match TRBD1. There are 14 residues in the CDR3. From germline, CDR1 is ENHRY and CDR2 SYGVKD. J lost 9 bases, V lost 6 bases, and 9 bases had no gene match. The CDR3 is CAISRPGQGSEQFF. CDR3 coding DNA: TGTGCCATCAGCCGCCCTGGACAGGGGTCTGAGCAGTTCTTC.

This rearrangement joins TRBV2 to TRBJ2-7; D is uncertain. Germline V lookup: CDR1 SNHLY, CDR2 FYNNEI. The CDR3 runs to 11 residues. V was trimmed by 1 base and J by 12 bases, leaving 10 bases between them. CDR3 sequence reads: CASSEELLAYF. The CDR3 nucleotides read TGTGCCAGCAGTGAAGAGTTATTGGCGTACTTC. Supplemented by reference TRBV2 and TRBJ2-7, the full variable domain reads EPEVTQTPSHQVTQMGQEVILRCVPISNHLYFYWYRQILGQKVEFLVSFYNNEISEKSEIFDDQFSVERPDGSNFTLKIRSTKLEDSAMYFCASSEELLAYFGPGTRLTVT.

V usage is TRBV28 and J usage is TRBJ2-3; 8 bases line up with TRBD1. The germline V gene encodes CDR1 MDHEN and CDR2 SYDVKM. The CDR3 is 15 amino acids. V shed 6 bases and J 3 bases; nucleotides not matched to a gene: 8. The CDR3 DNA reads TGTGCCAGCAGAGACGACAGGGGTGTGACAGATACGCAGTATTTT. Encoded protein: CASRDDRGVTDTQYF.

The rearrangement uses TRBV9 and TRBJ2-3; maybe TRBD2 (6 bases). V lost 3 bases and J lost 5, with 10 bases in between. In germline, CDR1 is SGDLS, CDR2 YYNGEE. There are 13 residues in the CDR3. CDR3 nucleotides: TGTGCCAGCAGCGCTAGCGCAGGAGATACGCAGTATTTT. This codes for CASSASAGDTQYF.

This clone was detected ten times or more. The rearrangement uses TRBV7-9 and TRBJ2-7; 7 positions agree with TRBD2. V gave up 1 base and J gave up 1 base; unmatched junction bases: 7. CDR1 is SEHNR and CDR2 is FQNEAQ in the germline V gene (reference sequence). This CDR3 has 16 residues. The chain's CDR3 is CASSLVGGTASYEQYF. The CDR3 DNA reads as TGTGCCAGCAGCTTAGTGGGAGGGACGGCATCCTACGAGCAGTACTTC. Full variable domain (outside the CDR3, taken from reference TRBV7-9 and TRBJ2-7): DTGVSQNPRHKITKRGQNVTFRCDPISEHNRLYWYRQTLGQGPEFLTYFQNEAQLEKSRLLSDRFSAERPKGSFSTLEIQRTEQGDSAMYLCASSLVGGTASYEQYFGPGTRLTVT.

V usage is TRBV25-1 and J usage is TRBJ2-1; D perhaps matches TRBD2 (6 bases). Germline V CDR1 and CDR2: MGHDK, SYGVNS. Trimming took off 5 bases at V and 0 bases at J, with 8 bases between the two ends. The CDR3 extends over 14 amino acids. CDR3 coding DNA: TGTGCCAGCAGTCGGGAGAGCTCCTACAATGAGCAGTTCTTC. This translates into CASSRESSYNEQFF. Full variable domain (rest looked up from reference TRBV25-1 and TRBJ2-1): EADIYQTPRYLVIGTGKKITLECSQTMGHDKMYWYQQDPGMELHLIHYSYGVNSTEKGDLSSESTVSRIRTEHFPLTLESARPSHTSQYLCASSRESSYNEQFFGPGTRLTVL.

This chain uses TRBV7-3 with TRBJ2-6, with D perhaps TRBD2 (5 bases). Trimming left V 6 bases short and J 2 bases short, with 11 bases between. Per the germline V gene, CDR1 is SGHTA and CDR2 is FQGTGA. The CDR3 spans 15 residues. The CDR3 nucleotides are TGTGCCAGCAGTCCGGACGGGGCTGGGGCCAACGTCCTGACTTTC. It specifies CASSPDGAGANVLTF.

This chain connects TRBV7-8 to TRBJ2-7; 10 bases are shared with TRBD1. This CDR3 has 14 residues. Germline lookup yields CDR1 SGHVS and CDR2 FQNEAQ. Germline trimming cut 5 bases from V and 4 bases from J; bases unmatched to any gene: 5. Here the CDR3 reads CASSIDRGPYEQYF. CDR3 coding DNA: TGTGCCAGCAGCATCGACAGGGGGCCGTACGAGCAGTACTTC.